The present T cell receptor beta chain was sequenced within a study of tumor-infiltrating lymphocytes in primary liver carcinoma. The authors made TCR beta cDNA from about 500 ng total RNA with a constant-region primer. For TCR beta, libraries were produced by three nested multiplex PCR rounds using slightly modified ARM-PCR. A C-beta reverse primer and TRBV1-TRBV30 forward primers served in each of the first two PCR rounds, at about 10 cycles apiece. TCRdb used MiXCR to reprocess the multiplex PCR reads, holding one entry per CDR3 protein. Of over 95,000 distinct CDR3 sequences listed, over 55% are singletons. The germline V gene has CDR1 SGHKS and CDR2 YYEKEE (reference sequence). The CDR3 sequence is 15 residues long. Unsorted bulk tissue of roughly 20-31 mg yielded co-extracted RNA and DNA. Every tumor contributed samples taken at five separate regions. Note on this clonotype: A much more abundant neighbour one base away suggests this may be a read error.

The genes are TRBV5-5 and TRBJ2-3, with TRBD2 identical over 9 bases. Sequenced: liver tumor tissue from sampling region 5. Sample subset: tumor region T5, tumor centre. This clonotype was sampled from a woman aged 60-75 years with primary liver carcinoma and hepatitis B virus infection. The chain's CDR3 is CASSLVSGGTDKQYF. CDR3 in DNA: TGTGCCAGCAGCTTGGTTAGCGGGGGCACAGATAAGCAGTATTTT.